This T cell receptor (beta chain) was recovered during a study of CD8 T cells in Susac syndrome. Staining was done for CD27 and CD45RA, and it defined the memory subsets for TEMRA sorting. Sequencing was performed on total CD8+ cells as well as on sorted CD8+ TEMRA cells. Trimming left V 10 bases short and J 4 bases short, with 13 bases between. This CDR3 contains 12 residues. When the RNA was reverse transcribed, random hexamers were used with an input of about 0.5 to 1 ug. A single record per CDR3 protein comes from TCRdb applying MiXCR to the immunoSEQ multiplex PCR reads. The sample lists about 2,600 distinct CDR3 sequences, roughly 69% occurring once.

Sequenced input: CD8+ TEMRA cells from PBMCs. The subset is: FACS-sorted terminally differentiated effector memory CD8+ T cells re-expressing CD45RA (CD8+ TEMRA). The chain uses TRBV12-3 or TRBV12-4 and TRBJ1-1; D perhaps matches TRBD1 (5 bases). The clonotype comes from a human donor with Susac syndrome. The CDR3 DNA is TGTGCCATCCAGTCGGGGGTCACTGAAGCTTTCTTT. Encoded protein: CAIQSGVTEAFF.